These 17 T cell receptor beta chains share one sample of origin, sequenced in a study of beta chain features in type 1 diabetes. General observations from the study: In every one of the four CD4+ subsets, TCRB CDR3s were moderately but significantly shorter in Type 1 diabetes patients.

All of the isolated RNA was reverse transcribed, so expressed TCRB transcripts were sequenced. Sequencing was performed with immunoSEQ multiplex PCR; in TCRdb, only in-frame clones are kept and a portion is missing. The top ten clones hold about 0.015% of a sample with about 300,000 clones, about 13% of them seen once. Their recognized antigens are unknown. The material sequenced was naive CD4+ T cells from blood. Source of these receptors: a woman between 18 and 29 years old with type 1 diabetes.

The chain combines TRBV7-8 with TRBJ2-7; D perhaps matches TRBD1 (6 bases). The CDR3 runs 14 residues. Germline V lookup: CDR1 SGHVS, CDR2 FQNEAQ. The V and J ends lost 5 bases and 1 base respectively, with 12 bases between them. CDR3 in amino acids: CASSTQGSSYEQYF. CDR3 bases: TGTGCCAGCAGCACACAGGGTTCTTCCTACGAGCAGTACTTC.

In this sample, this clone turned up a few times. The junction shows a germline mismatch at one end, possibly a read error. DNA of the CDR3: TGTGCCCGGAGGGACCGCGGGAGGGCCTACACCGGGGAGCTGTTTTTT. Translated, it gives CARRDRGRAYTGELFF. J is TRBJ2-2 and V is TRBV30; 9 bases align to TRBD2. This CDR3 is 16 amino acids long. Germline V gives CDR1 GTSNPN, CDR2 SVGIG (reference sequence).

The J gene is TRBJ1-2, the V gene TRBV7-2; perhaps TRBD1 as D (6 bases). This CDR3 is built from 15 residues. V lost 1 base and J 7 bases, leaving 16 bases between the germline ends. Germline V gene data show CDR1 as SGHTA and CDR2 as FQGNSA. CDR3 amino acids: CASSLEGSGVGGYTF. In DNA, the CDR3 is TGTGCCAGCAGCTTAGAGGGGTCAGGGGTTGGTGGCTACACCTTC.

The gene calls are TRBV5-1 and TRBJ2-1; D remains ambiguous. Between the trimmed V and J ends, which lost 0 bases and 1 base, there was a span of 8 bases. The CDR3 runs 15 residues. CDR1 is SGHRS and CDR2 is YFSETQ in the germline V gene. CDR3 nucleotide sequence: TGCGCCAGCAGCTTGGCGTGGGCGTCCTACAATGAGCAGTTCTTC. It codes for CASSLAWASYNEQFF.

With regard to this clone: Other nucleotide sequences in the sample specify the same CDR3. The chain combines TRBV19 with TRBJ2-1; D is possibly TRBD2 (6 bases). The CDR3 has 14 amino acids. The germline CDR1 and CDR2 sequences are LNHDA and SQIVND (reference sequence). Trimming took 8 bases from V and 0 from J, leaving 11 bases between them. This CDR3 is CASSRESSYNEQFF. The CDR3 nucleotides read TGTGCCAGTTCCCGGGAGTCCTCCTACAATGAGCAGTTCTTC.

Concerning this clone: Other DNA sequences in the sample encode the same CDR3. The genes are TRBV7-9 and TRBJ1-2; 8 bases match TRBD1. In germline, CDR1 is SEHNR, CDR2 FQNEAQ (reference sequence). This CDR3 has 14 amino acids. Trimming at V came to 4 bases and at J to 4 bases, leaving 5 bases not matched to a gene. As DNA, the CDR3 is TGTGCCAGCAGCTCGGACAGGGAGGGCTATGGCTACACCTTC. As protein: CASSSDREGYGYTF.

This chain uses TRBV30 with TRBJ1-2; D may be TRBD1 (5 bases). The V end was cut by 3 bases, the J end by 4 bases, with 9 bases between. The V gene's germline CDR1 is GTSNPN and CDR2 SVGIG (reference sequence). The CDR3 loop spans 12 amino acids. The CDR3 loop reads CAWSFTGYGYTF. Here the CDR3 DNA reads TGTGCCTGGAGCTTTACAGGCTATGGCTACACCTTC.

V usage is TRBV9 and J usage is TRBJ2-1, with 8 bases that match TRBD2. CDR1 and CDR2 (germline): SGDLS, YYNGEE. This CDR3 has 14 amino acids. The ends lost 0 bases at V and 9 bases at J; junction bases unmatched: 5. The CDR3 sequence: CASSVGLAGGEQFF. The CDR3 nucleotides are TGTGCCAGCAGCGTAGGGCTAGCGGGCGGTGAGCAGTTCTTC.

J is TRBJ2-1 and V is TRBV7-2; TRBD2 aligns across 10 bases. CDR3 size: 16 residues. CDR1 is SGHTA and CDR2 is FQGNSA in the germline V gene. V lost 4 bases, J lost 9 bases, and 12 bases stayed unmatched. The CDR3 bases are TGTGCCAGCAGCTATAATCTTCTAGCGGGAGTAGGTGAGCAGTTCTTC. Translating it yields CASSYNLLAGVGEQFF.

The chain uses TRBV7-9 and TRBJ1-1; D not resolved. CDR1 and CDR2 (germline): SEHNR, FQNEAQ (reference sequence). Trimming took off 5 bases at V and 1 base at J, with 8 bases between the two ends. CDR3 length: 13 amino acids. The CDR3 region is CASSQNRNTEAFF. The CDR3 DNA reads TGTGCCAGCAGCCAAAATAGGAACACTGAAGCTTTCTTT. Filled out from reference TRBV7-9 and TRBJ1-1, the complete variable domain reads DTGVSQNPRHKITKRGQNVTFRCDPISEHNRLYWYRQTLGQGPEFLTYFQNEAQLEKSRLLSDRFSAERPKGSFSTLEIQRTEQGDSAMYLCASSQNRNTEAFFGQGTRLTVV.

The rearrangement uses TRBV28 and TRBJ2-1, with 9 bases fitting TRBD2. CDR1 and CDR2 from the germline V gene are MDHEN and SYDVKM. The CDR3 covers 14 residues. After removal of 6 bases from V and 3 bases from J, the junction contained 3 bases not matched to a gene. The CDR3 DNA reads as TGTGCCAGCAGGCTTAGCGGGGGCTACAATGAGCAGTTCTTC. It codes for CASRLSGGYNEQFF.

This clone has at least ten counts. The chain combines TRBV30 with TRBJ2-3; perhaps TRBD2 as D (5 bases). V lost 0 bases and J lost 2, with 9 bases in between. Germline loops: CDR1 GTSNPN, CDR2 SVGIG (reference sequence). This CDR3 has 14 amino acids. CDR3 nucleotides: TGTGCCTGGAGTGTACAAGCGGCCACAGATACGCAGTATTTT. Residues: CAWSVQAATDTQYF. Filled out from reference TRBV30 and TRBJ2-3, the complete variable domain reads SQTIHQWPATLVQPVGSPLSLECTVEGTSNPNLYWYRQAAGRGLQLLFYSVGIGQISSEVPQNLSASRPQDRQFILSSKKLLLSDSGFYLCAWSVQAATDTQYFGPGTRLTVL.

The J gene is TRBJ2-2, the V gene TRBV7-6, with D uncertain. Germline assignment: CDR1 SGHVS and CDR2 FNYEAQ. There are 14 residues in the CDR3. V lost 2 bases to trimming and J lost 4 bases, with 8 bases between them. The CDR3 loop reads CASSLKASTGELFF. DNA for the CDR3: TGTGCCAGCAGCTTAAAAGCTTCCACCGGGGAGCTGTTTTTT.

J is TRBJ1-1 and V is TRBV30; possibly TRBD1 for D (5 bases). The germline CDR1 and CDR2 sequences are GTSNPN and SVGIG (reference sequence). The CDR3 sequence is 11 residues long. Deletions cut 0 bases from V and 7 bases from J, with 6 bases between. Here the CDR3 DNA reads TGTGCCTGGAGTGTACAGGATGAAGCTTTCTTT. It encodes CAWSVQDEAFF.

A few counts support this clone. This sequence joins TRBV5-1 and TRBJ2-1; the match to TRBD2 covers 11 bases. Per the germline V gene, CDR1 is SGHRS and CDR2 is YFSETQ. V lost 1 base and J lost 7; bases outside the gene matches: 4. CDR3 length: 15 residues. DNA for the CDR3: TGCGCCAGCAGCTTGATAGCGGGAGGGCCAAATGAGCAGTTCTTC. Its translation: CASSLIAGGPNEQFF.

V is TRBV27 and J is TRBJ2-1; 16 bases are a match to TRBD2. This CDR3 is built from 19 residues. Germline V gene sequence: CDR1 MNHEY, CDR2 SMNVEV (reference sequence). V lost 4 bases, J lost 0 bases, and 6 bases stayed unmatched. The CDR3 protein is CASSSPGLAGGSSYNEQFF. The CDR3 DNA is TGTGCCAGCAGTTCTCCGGGACTAGCGGGAGGGAGCTCCTACAATGAGCAGTTCTTC.

This clone was counted between two and nine times. V gene TRBV28 combines with J gene TRBJ2-1, with D perhaps matching TRBD2 (6 bases). V gave up 7 bases and J gave up 9 bases, with 13 bases separating them. Germline-derived CDR1 and CDR2 are MDHEN and SYDVKM. This CDR3 has 12 amino acids. The CDR3 sequence is CASTLHGGEQFF. The CDR3 bases are TGTGCCAGCACCCTACACGGGGGTGAGCAGTTCTTC.